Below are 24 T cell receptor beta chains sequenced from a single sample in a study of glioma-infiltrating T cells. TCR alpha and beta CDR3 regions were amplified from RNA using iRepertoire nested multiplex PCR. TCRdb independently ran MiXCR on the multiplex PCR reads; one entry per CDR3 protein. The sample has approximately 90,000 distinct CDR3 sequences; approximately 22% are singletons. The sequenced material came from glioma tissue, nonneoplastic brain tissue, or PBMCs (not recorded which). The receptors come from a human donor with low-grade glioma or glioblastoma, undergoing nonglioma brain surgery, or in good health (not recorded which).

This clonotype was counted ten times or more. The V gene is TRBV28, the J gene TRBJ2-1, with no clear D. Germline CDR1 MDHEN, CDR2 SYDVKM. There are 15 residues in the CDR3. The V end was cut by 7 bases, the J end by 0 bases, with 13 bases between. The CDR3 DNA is TGTGCCAGCACCATGACCCAAAGCTCCTACAATGAGCAGTTCTTC. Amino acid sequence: CASTMTQSSYNEQFF. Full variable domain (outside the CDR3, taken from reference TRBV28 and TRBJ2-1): DVKVTQSSRYLVKRTGEKVFLECVQDMDHENMFWYRQDPGLGLRLIYFSYDVKMKEKGDIPEGYSVSREKKERFSLILESASTNQTSMYLCASTMTQSSYNEQFFGPGTRLTVL.

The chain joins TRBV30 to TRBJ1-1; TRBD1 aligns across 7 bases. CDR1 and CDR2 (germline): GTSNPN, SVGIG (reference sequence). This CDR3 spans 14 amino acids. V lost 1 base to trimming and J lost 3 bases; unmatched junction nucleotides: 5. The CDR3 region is CAWSEGAWDTEAFF. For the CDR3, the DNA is TGTGCCTGGAGTGAGGGGGCTTGGGACACTGAAGCTTTCTTT.

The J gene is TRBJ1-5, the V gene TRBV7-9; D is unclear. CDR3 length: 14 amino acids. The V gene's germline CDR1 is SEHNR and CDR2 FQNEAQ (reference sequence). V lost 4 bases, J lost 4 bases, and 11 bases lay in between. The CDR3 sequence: CASSSERANQPQHF. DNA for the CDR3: TGTGCCAGCAGCTCCGAGCGGGCAAATCAGCCCCAGCATTTT.

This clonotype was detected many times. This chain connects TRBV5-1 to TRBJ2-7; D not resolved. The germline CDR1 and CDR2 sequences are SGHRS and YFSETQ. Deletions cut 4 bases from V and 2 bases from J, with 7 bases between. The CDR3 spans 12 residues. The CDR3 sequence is CASSPTTYEQYF. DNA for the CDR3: TGCGCCAGCAGCCCAACCACCTACGAGCAGTACTTC.

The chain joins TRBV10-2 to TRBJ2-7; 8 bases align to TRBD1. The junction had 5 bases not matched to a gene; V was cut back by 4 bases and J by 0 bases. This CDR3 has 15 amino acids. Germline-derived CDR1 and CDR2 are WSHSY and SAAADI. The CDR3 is CASSGLDRVSYEQYF. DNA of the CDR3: TGCGCCAGCAGTGGGTTGGACAGGGTCTCCTACGAGCAGTACTTC.

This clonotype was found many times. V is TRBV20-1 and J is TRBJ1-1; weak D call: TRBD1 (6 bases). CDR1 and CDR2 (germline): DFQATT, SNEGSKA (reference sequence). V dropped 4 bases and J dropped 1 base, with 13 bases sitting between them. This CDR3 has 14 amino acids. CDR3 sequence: CSATRGGANTEAFF. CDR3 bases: TGCAGTGCTACGAGGGGGGGGGCGAACACTGAAGCTTTCTTT.

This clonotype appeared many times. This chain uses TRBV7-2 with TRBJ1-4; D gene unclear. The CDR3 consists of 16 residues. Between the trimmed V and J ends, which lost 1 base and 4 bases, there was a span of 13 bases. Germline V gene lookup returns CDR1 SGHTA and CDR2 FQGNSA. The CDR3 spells CASSLVSGRSNEKLFF. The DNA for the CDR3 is TGTGCCAGCAGCTTAGTGTCCGGACGGAGTAATGAAAAACTGTTTTTT.

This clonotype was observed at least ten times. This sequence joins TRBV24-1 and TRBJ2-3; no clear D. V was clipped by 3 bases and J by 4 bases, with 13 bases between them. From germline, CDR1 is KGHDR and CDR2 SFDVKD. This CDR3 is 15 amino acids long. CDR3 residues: CATSDSPPLSDTQYF. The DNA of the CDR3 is TGTGCCACCAGTGATAGTCCGCCTTTGTCAGATACGCAGTATTTT.

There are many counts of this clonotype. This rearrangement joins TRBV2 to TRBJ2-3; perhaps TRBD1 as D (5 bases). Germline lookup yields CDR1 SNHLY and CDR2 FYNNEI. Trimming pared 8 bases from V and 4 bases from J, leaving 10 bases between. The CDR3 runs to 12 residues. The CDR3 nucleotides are TGTGCCAGCGTTAAAGGGGCAGATACGCAGTATTTT. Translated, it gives CASVKGADTQYF.

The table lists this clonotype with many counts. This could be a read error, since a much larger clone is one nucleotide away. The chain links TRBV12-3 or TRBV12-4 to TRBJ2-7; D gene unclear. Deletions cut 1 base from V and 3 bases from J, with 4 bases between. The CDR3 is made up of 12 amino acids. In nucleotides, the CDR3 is TGTGCCAGCAGTTTAGTAGACTACGAGCAGTACTTC. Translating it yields CASSLVDYEQYF.

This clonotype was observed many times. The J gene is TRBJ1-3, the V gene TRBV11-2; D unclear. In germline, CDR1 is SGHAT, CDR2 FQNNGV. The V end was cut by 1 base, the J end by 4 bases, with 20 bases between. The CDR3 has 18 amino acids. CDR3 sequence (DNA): TGTGCCAGCAGCTTAGCTTATGGCAGAGCGGGCGGAGGAAACACCATATATTTT. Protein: CASSLAYGRAGGGNTIYF.

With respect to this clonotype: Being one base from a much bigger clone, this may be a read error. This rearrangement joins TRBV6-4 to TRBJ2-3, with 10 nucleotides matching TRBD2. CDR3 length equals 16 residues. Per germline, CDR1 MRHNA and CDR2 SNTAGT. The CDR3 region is CASRDVAGGLTDAQYF. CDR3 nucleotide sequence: TGTGCCAGCCGAGACGTAGCGGGGGGCCTCACAGATGCGCAGTATTTT.

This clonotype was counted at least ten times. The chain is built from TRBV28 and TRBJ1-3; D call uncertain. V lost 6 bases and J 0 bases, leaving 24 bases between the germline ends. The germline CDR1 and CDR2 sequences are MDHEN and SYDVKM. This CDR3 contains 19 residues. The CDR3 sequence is CASSKGVRGQPRSGNTIYF. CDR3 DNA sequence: TGTGCCAGCAGCAAGGGCGTTCGGGGTCAGCCTCGCTCTGGAAACACCATATATTTT. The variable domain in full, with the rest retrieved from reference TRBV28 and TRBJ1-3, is DVKVTQSSRYLVKRTGEKVFLECVQDMDHENMFWYRQDPGLGLRLIYFSYDVKMKEKGDIPEGYSVSREKKERFSLILESASTNQTSMYLCASSKGVRGQPRSGNTIYFGEGSWLTVV.

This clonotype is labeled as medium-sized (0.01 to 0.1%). In DNA, the CDR3 is TGTGCCAGCAGCCTCGGACAGGGGAGTTATCAGCCCCAGCATTTT. Protein: CASSLGQGSYQPQHF. The V gene is TRBV6-2 or TRBV6-3, the J gene TRBJ1-5; TRBD1 matches at 9 bases. The CDR3 is 15 amino acids. CDR1 is MNHEY and CDR2 is SVGEGT in the germline V gene. The V gene end was trimmed by 6 bases and the J gene end by 5 bases; junction bases not matched to a gene: 8.

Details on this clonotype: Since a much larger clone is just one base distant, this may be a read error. This CDR3 is CASSLSYGYTF. CDR3 in DNA: TGTGCCAGCAGCCTAAGCTATGGCTACACCTTC. The chain carries TRBV12-3 or TRBV12-4 and TRBJ1-2; D unresolved. V was clipped by 6 bases and J by 4 bases, with 6 bases between them. The CDR3 has 11 residues.

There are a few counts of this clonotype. CDR3 sequence: CASSPGVLRNTIYF. The CDR3 nucleotides are TGTGCCAGCAGCCCCGGGGTACTAAGAAACACCATATATTTT. V is TRBV3-1 and J is TRBJ1-3; D is uncertain. CDR3 length equals 14 residues. Per the germline V gene, CDR1 is LGHDT and CDR2 is YNNKEL (reference sequence). V dropped 4 bases and J dropped 5 bases, with 12 bases sitting between them.

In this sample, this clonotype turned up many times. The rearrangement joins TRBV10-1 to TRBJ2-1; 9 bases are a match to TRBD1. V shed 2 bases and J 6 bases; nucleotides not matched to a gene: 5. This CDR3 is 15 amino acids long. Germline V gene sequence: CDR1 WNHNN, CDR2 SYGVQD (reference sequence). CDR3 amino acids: CASSERGQGSNEQFF. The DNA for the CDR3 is TGCGCCAGCAGTGAGAGGGGACAGGGATCCAATGAGCAGTTCTTC.

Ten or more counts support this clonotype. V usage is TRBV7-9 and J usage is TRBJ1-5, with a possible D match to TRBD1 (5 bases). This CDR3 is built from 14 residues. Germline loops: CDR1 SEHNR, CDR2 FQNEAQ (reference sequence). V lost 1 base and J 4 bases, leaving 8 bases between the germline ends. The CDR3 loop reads CASSLGGGNQPQHF. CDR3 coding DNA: TGTGCCAGCAGCTTAGGGGGGGGGAATCAGCCCCAGCATTTT. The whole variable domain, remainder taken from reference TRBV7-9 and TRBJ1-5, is DTGVSQNPRHKITKRGQNVTFRCDPISEHNRLYWYRQTLGQGPEFLTYFQNEAQLEKSRLLSDRFSAERPKGSFSTLEIQRTEQGDSAMYLCASSLGGGNQPQHFGDGTRLSIL.

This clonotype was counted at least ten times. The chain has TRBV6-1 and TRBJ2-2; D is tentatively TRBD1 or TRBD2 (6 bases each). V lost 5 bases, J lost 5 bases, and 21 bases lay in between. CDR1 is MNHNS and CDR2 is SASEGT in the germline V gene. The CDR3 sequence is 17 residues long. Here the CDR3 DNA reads TGTGCCAGCAGTCCACGTCTAGGAAGGGGGGCTACCGGGGAGCTGTTTTTT. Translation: CASSPRLGRGATGELFF.

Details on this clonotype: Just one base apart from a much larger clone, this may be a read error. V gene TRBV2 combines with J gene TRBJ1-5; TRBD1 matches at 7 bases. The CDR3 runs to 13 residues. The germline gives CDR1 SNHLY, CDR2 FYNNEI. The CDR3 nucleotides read TGTTCCAGCAGGGGGAGGGCAGGTCAGCCCCAGCATTTT. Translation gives CSSRGRAGQPQHF.

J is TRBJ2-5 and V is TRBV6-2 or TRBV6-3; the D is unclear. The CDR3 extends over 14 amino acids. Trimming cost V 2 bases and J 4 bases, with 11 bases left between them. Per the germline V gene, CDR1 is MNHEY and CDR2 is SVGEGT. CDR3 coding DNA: TGTGCCAGCAGTTACGGCCTAGAGAGAGAGACCCAGTACTTC. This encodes CASSYGLERETQYF.

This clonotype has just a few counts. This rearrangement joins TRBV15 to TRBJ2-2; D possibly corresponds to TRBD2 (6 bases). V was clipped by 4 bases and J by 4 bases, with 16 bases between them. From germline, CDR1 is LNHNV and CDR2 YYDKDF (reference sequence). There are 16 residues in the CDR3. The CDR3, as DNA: TGTGCCACCAGCATTGGACTAACATTAGGCACCGGGGAGCTGTTTTTT. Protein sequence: CATSIGLTLGTGELFF.

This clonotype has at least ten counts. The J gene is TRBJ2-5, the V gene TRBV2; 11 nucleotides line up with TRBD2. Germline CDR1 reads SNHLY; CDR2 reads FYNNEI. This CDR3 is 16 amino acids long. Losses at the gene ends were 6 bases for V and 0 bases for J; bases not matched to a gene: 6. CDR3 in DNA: TGTGCCAGCAGCCCTCTAGCGGGAGGTGACCAAGAGACCCAGTACTTC. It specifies CASSPLAGGDQETQYF. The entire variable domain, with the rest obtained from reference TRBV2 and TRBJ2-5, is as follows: EPEVTQTPSHQVTQMGQEVILRCVPISNHLYFYWYRQILGQKVEFLVSFYNNEISEKSEIFDDQFSVERPDGSNFTLKIRSTKLEDSAMYFCASSPLAGGDQETQYFGPGTRLLVL.

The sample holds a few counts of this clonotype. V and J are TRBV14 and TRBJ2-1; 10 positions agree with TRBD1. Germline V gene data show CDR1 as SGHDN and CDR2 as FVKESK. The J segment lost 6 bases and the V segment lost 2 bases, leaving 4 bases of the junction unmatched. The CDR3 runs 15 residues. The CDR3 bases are TGTGCCAGCAGCCAATGGGACAGGGGTAGCAATGAGCAGTTCTTC. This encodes CASSQWDRGSNEQFF.